This T cell receptor beta chain was documented in a study of OX40 agonist ivuxolimab in advanced cancers. Assay: immunoSEQ multiplex PCR; the TCRdb copy retains only in-frame clones and omits some. This table holds 73,000 or so clones, roughly 86% found once. The CDR3 loop spans 14 amino acids. Per the germline V gene, CDR1 is MNHNS and CDR2 is SASEGT. The V segment lost 7 bases and the J segment 7 bases; nucleotides outside the gene matches: 7. Findings of the study overall: Clonal expansion by week 6 occurred in CD4+ and CD8+ blood T cells (at 0.1 to 3.0 mg/kg). The mean number of expanded clones was higher in CD8+ T cells than in CD4+. Undetermined was the antigen specificity of the expanded peripheral T cells.

Samples of blood were obtained at baseline, on cycle 4 day 1, and on cycle 7 day 1. Details on this clone: Its antigen is still unknown.

This clonotype was sampled from an adult with an advanced solid tumor such as melanoma, head and neck, liver or kidney cancer. The chain links TRBV6-1 to TRBJ1-6, with 7 bases aligning to TRBD1. Sample: CD4+ or CD8+ T cells sorted from blood, taken in a trial of the OX40 agonist ivuxolimab. CDR3 protein: CASTTGTANSPLHF. The CDR3 nucleotides are TGTGCCAGCACAACCGGGACAGCCAATTCACCCCTCCACTTT.